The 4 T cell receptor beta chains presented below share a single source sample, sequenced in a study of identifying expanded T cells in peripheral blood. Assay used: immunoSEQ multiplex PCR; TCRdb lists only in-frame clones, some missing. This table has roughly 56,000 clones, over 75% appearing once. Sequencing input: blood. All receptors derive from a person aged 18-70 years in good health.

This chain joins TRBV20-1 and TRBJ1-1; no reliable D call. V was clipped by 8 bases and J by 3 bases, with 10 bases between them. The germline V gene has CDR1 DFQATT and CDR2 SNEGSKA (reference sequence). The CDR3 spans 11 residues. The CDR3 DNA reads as TGCAGTTCCACAGTCTACACTGAAGCTTTCTTT. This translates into CSSTVYTEAFF.

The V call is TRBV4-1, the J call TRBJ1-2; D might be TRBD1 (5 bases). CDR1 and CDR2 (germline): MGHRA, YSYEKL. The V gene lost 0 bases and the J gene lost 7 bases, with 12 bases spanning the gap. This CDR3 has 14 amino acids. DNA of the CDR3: TGCGCCAGCAGCCAAGAGGGGGGAAGAGGTGGCTACACCTTC. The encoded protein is CASSQEGGRGGYTF.

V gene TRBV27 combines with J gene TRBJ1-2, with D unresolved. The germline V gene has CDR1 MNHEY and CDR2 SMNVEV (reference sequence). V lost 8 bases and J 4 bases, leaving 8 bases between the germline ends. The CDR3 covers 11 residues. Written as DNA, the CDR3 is TGTGCCAGCGGGATGGGCTATGGCTACACCTTC. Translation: CASGMGYGYTF.

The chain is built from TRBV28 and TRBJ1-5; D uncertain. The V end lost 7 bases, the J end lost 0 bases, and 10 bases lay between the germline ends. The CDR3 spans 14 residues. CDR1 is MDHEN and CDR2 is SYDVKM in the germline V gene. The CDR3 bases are TGTGCCAGCAAGAGATACAGTAGCAATCAGCCCCAGCATTTT. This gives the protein CASKRYSSNQPQHF.